Below are 21 T cell receptor beta chains sequenced from a single sample in a study of T cell changes during pregnancy in multiple sclerosis. Libraries were prepared by immunoSEQ multiplex PCR; TCRdb keeps only in-frame clonotypes and omits some of them. This table has about 87,000 clones, over 85% appearing once. The sample was peripheral blood, taken in the third trimester of pregnancy. These receptors were collected from a female donor in good health, enrolled as a control in a pregnancy study.

The V call is TRBV5-1, the J call TRBJ1-4; 7 bases align to TRBD1. CDR3 length: 17 amino acids. The trim removed 1 base at V and 5 bases at J, leaving 11 bases unmatched. Germline CDR1 is SGHRS and CDR2 is YFSETQ. CDR3 sequence: CASSLLFRPGGNEKLFF. Written as DNA, the CDR3 is TGCGCCAGCAGCTTGTTGTTCCGGCCAGGGGGAAATGAAAAACTGTTTTTT.

This clone showed up just once. The chain combines TRBV4-1 with TRBJ2-3; 7 nucleotides match TRBD2. The V segment lost 2 bases and the J segment 5 bases; nucleotides outside the gene matches: 16. Germline loops: CDR1 MGHRA, CDR2 YSYEKL. The CDR3 consists of 18 residues. The CDR3 region is CASSQTGGIGRAGDTQYF. DNA of the CDR3: TGCGCCAGCAGCCAAACTGGGGGAATAGGGAGGGCAGGAGATACGCAGTATTTT.

The genes are TRBV10-3 and TRBJ2-5; possibly TRBD2 for D (5 bases). Trimming took 4 bases from V and 2 from J, leaving 11 bases between them. Germline CDR1 reads ENHRY; CDR2 reads SYGVKD. This CDR3 contains 14 residues. For the CDR3, the DNA is TGTGCCATCAGTGCACGGGGAAGGCAAGAGACCCAGTACTTC. This gives the protein CAISARGRQETQYF.

The chain employs TRBV21-1 and TRBJ2-7; the tabulated D call, TRBD1, remains unverified against the DNA. TRBV21-1 is assigned pseudogene status. This CDR3 has 15 residues. The CDR3 DNA reads TGTGCCAGCAGCACCAACTCAGGGGCCCGCTACGAGCAGTACTTC. Its translation: CASSTNSGARYEQYF.

V gene TRBV19 combines with J gene TRBJ2-5, with 8 bases identical to TRBD2. The V segment lost 6 bases and the J segment 5 bases; nucleotides outside the gene matches: 11. Germline CDR1 reads LNHDA; CDR2 reads SQIVND (reference sequence). This CDR3 has 15 residues. DNA of the CDR3: TGTGCCAGTAGGAGGAGTAGCGGGGAGGGGGAGACCCAGTACTTC. It encodes CASRRSSGEGETQYF. The whole variable domain, remainder taken from reference TRBV19 and TRBJ2-5, is DGGITQSPKYLFRKEGQNVTLSCEQNLNHDAMYWYRQDPGQGLRLIYYSQIVNDFQKGDIAEGYSVSREKKESFPLTVTSAQKNPTAFYLCASRRSSGEGETQYFGPGTRLLVL.

This clone counts as medium-sized. J is TRBJ1-5 and V is TRBV6-6, with a tentative D call TRBD1 (5 bases). Germline lookup yields CDR1 MNHNY and CDR2 SVGAGI (reference sequence). This CDR3 contains 14 residues. Trimming took 7 bases from V and 6 from J, leaving 16 bases between them. In nucleotides, the CDR3 is TGTGCCAGCACCCGGGCAGGGTATCGTCAGCCCCAGCATTTT. Translation: CASTRAGYRQPQHF.

This clone has only one observation. The gene calls are TRBV2 and TRBJ1-4, with D unclear. Germline CDR1 SNHLY, CDR2 FYNNEI. This CDR3 spans 12 amino acids. The V gene lost 9 bases and the J gene lost 3 bases, with 8 bases spanning the gap. CDR3 sequence reads: CASKRANEKLFF. The CDR3 nucleotides read TGTGCCAGTAAACGGGCTAATGAAAAACTGTTTTTT.

This clone was observed a few times. The V call is TRBV2, the J call TRBJ2-1; 7 positions agree with TRBD2. The CDR3 length is 15 residues. J was trimmed by 1 base and V by 6 bases; bases with no gene match: 6. Germline V gives CDR1 SNHLY, CDR2 FYNNEI. CDR3 sequence: CASRGGRISYNEQFF. The DNA for the CDR3 is TGTGCCAGCAGGGGAGGGAGGATATCCTACAATGAGCAGTTCTTC.

The chain carries TRBV28 and TRBJ2-2; TRBD1 is a possible D gene (5 bases). V lost 6 bases, J lost 6 bases, and 17 bases lay in between. Germline assignment: CDR1 MDHEN and CDR2 SYDVKM. This CDR3 is built from 15 residues. The CDR3 loop is CASRKTDPRPGELFF. The CDR3 coding sequence is TGTGCCAGCAGGAAGACAGACCCTCGCCCCGGGGAGCTGTTTTTT.

V is TRBV27 and J is TRBJ2-7, with 12 bases aligning to TRBD2. The trim removed 4 bases at V and 2 bases at J, leaving 3 bases unmatched. This CDR3 spans 15 amino acids. Germline V gene data show CDR1 as MNHEY and CDR2 as SMNVEV (reference sequence). In DNA, the CDR3 is TGTGCCAGCAGTTCACTAGCGGGAGGAACCTACGAGCAGTACTTC. Amino acid sequence: CASSSLAGGTYEQYF.

V and J are TRBV19 and TRBJ2-1; 9 bases align to TRBD1. V trimming: 3 bases; J trimming: 4 bases; junction bases outside the gene matches: 25. Per germline, CDR1 LNHDA and CDR2 SQIVND (reference sequence). CDR3 length equals 22 residues. The CDR3 nucleotides read TGTGCCAGTAGTATGGGACAGGGACTGAATTGGGAACACAAACTGATTTACAATGAGCAGTTCTTC. Its protein is CASSMGQGLNWEHKLIYNEQFF.

The V call is TRBV13, the J call TRBJ2-1, with D possibly TRBD2 on 7 matching bases. The CDR3 has 15 residues. CDR1 and CDR2 (germline): PRHDT, FYEKMQ (reference sequence). V lost 0 bases, J lost 4 bases, and 10 bases lay in between. This CDR3 reads CASSLGRGGYNEQFF. The CDR3 region has the DNA TGTGCCAGCAGCTTAGGGAGGGGGGGATACAATGAGCAGTTCTTC.

The count of this clone is one. CDR3 sequence (DNA): TGTGCCAGCAGCTCTTGGTCGGGGTTTGAAGCTTTCTTT. Translated: CASSSWSGFEAFF. The V call is TRBV5-5, the J call TRBJ1-1; D uncertain. The CDR3 has 13 residues. Trimming left V 3 bases short and J 7 bases short, with 13 bases between. Germline CDR1 is SGHKS and CDR2 is YYEKEE (reference sequence).

The chain has TRBV28 and TRBJ1-2; a weak D match, TRBD1 (6 bases). CDR1 and CDR2 from the germline V gene are MDHEN and SYDVKM. The CDR3 is made up of 12 amino acids. With 5 bases removed from V and 7 bases from J, the gap between germline ends came to 11 bases. In DNA, the CDR3 is TGTGCCAGCAGTCCCCGGACAGCTGGCTACACCTTC. Its protein is CASSPRTAGYTF.

This chain links TRBV27 with TRBJ2-1, with D uncertain. This CDR3 spans 15 amino acids. Per germline, CDR1 MNHEY and CDR2 SMNVEV (reference sequence). Trimming removed 1 base at V and 2 bases at J, with 9 bases between. CDR3 residues: CASSLYRSTYNEQFF. Written as DNA, the CDR3 is TGTGCCAGCAGTTTATACCGGAGCACCTACAATGAGCAGTTCTTC.

The chain couples TRBV30 to TRBJ1-4; D unclear. Trimming cost V 3 bases and J 0 bases, with 14 bases left between them. The CDR3 covers 16 residues. Germline V gene sequence: CDR1 GTSNPN, CDR2 SVGIG (reference sequence). The CDR3 protein is CAWSEGRVATNEKLFF. The DNA of the CDR3 is TGTGCCTGGAGCGAGGGTAGGGTAGCAACTAATGAAAAACTGTTTTTT.

This clone appeared once. The chain recombines TRBV30 with TRBJ2-1, with TRBD1 as a possible D gene (6 bases). The CDR3 totals 15 residues. The germline V and J ends were trimmed by 3 bases and 6 bases, with 18 bases remaining between them. Germline V gene data show CDR1 as GTSNPN and CDR2 as SVGIG (reference sequence). The CDR3 is CAWRSGTPAPNEQFF. The CDR3 DNA sequence: TGTGCCTGGAGGTCCGGGACACCCGCCCCCAATGAGCAGTTCTTC.

The gene calls are TRBV27 and TRBJ1-4, with D perhaps matching TRBD1 (6 bases). Germline-derived CDR1 and CDR2 are MNHEY and SMNVEV (reference sequence). The CDR3 consists of 15 residues. V dropped 1 base and J dropped 3 bases, with 9 bases sitting between them. The CDR3 region is CASSLYTGSNEKLFF. The CDR3 nucleotides read TGTGCCAGCAGTTTATACACAGGGTCTAATGAAAAACTGTTTTTT.

The J gene is TRBJ2-3, the V gene TRBV5-6, with D hard to call. The CDR3 has 18 residues. V was trimmed by 4 bases and J by 6 bases, leaving 27 bases between them. Germline CDR1 and CDR2: SGHDT and YYEEEE. The CDR3 DNA sequence: TGTGCCAGCAGCACCTCAAAAAGCTCTCCCATCCGGTGGGATACGCAGTATTTT. The encoded protein is CASSTSKSSPIRWDTQYF.

In nucleotides, the CDR3 is TGTGCCACCAGCAGCATGGATTCGGCGGGACAGGGGGCGTCTACCGGGGAGCTGTTTTTT. It encodes CATSSMDSAGQGASTGELFF. The chain uses TRBV15 and TRBJ2-2; 12 bases fit TRBD1. The CDR3 is 20 residues long. The J segment lost 5 bases and the V segment lost 3 bases, leaving 16 bases of the junction unmatched. CDR1 is LNHNV and CDR2 is YYDKDF in the germline V gene (reference sequence).

The chain uses TRBV6-6 and TRBJ2-3; 10 bases are a match to TRBD2. The CDR3 has 15 residues. V lost 3 bases, J lost 1 base, and 1 base stayed unmatched. Germline lookup yields CDR1 MNHNY and CDR2 SVGAGI (reference sequence). CDR3 in DNA: TGTGCCAGCAGTTATGGACTAGCGGGCACAGATACGCAGTATTTT. It codes for CASSYGLAGTDTQYF.